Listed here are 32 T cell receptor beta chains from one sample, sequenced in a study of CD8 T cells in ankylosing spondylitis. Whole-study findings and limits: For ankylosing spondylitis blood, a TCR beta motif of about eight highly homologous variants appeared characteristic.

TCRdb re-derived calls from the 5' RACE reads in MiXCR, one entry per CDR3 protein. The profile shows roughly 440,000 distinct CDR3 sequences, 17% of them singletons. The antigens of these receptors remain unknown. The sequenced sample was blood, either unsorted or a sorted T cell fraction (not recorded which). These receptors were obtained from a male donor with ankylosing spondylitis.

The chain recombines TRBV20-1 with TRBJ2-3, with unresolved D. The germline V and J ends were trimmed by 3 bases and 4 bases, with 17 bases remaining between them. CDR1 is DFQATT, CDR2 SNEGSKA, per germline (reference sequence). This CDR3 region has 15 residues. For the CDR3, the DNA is TGCAGTGCTAGCCCCGCGGTTCAAAAGGCAGATACGCAGTATTTT. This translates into CSASPAVQKADTQYF.

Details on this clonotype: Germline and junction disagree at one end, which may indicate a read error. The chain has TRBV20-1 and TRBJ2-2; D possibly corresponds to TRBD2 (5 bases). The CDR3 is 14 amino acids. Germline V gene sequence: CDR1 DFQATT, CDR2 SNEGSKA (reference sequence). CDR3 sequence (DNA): TGCAGTGCTAGGAGGTCCACGAACACCGGGGTGCTGTTTTTT. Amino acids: CSARRSTNTGVLFF.

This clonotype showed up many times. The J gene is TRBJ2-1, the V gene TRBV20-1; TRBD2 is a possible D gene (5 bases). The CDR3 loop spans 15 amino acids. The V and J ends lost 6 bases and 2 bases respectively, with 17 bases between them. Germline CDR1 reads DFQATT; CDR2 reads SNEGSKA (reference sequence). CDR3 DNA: TGCAGTGCCCGTAGGGCGGGTACTACCTACAATGAGCAGTTCTTC. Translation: CSARRAGTTYNEQFF.

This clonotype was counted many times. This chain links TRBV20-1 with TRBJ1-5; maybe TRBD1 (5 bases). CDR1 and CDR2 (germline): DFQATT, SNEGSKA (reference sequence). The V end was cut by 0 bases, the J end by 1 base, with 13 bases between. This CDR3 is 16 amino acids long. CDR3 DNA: TGCAGTGCTAGAGATCCCCAGGGTGGGAGCAATCAGCCCCAGCATTTT. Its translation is CSARDPQGGSNQPQHF.

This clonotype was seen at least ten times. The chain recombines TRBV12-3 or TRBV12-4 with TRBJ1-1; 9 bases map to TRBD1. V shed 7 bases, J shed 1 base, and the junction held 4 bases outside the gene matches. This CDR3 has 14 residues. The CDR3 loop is CASKTGQGNTEAFF. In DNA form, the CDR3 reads TGTGCCAGCAAAACGGGACAGGGGAACACTGAAGCTTTCTTT.

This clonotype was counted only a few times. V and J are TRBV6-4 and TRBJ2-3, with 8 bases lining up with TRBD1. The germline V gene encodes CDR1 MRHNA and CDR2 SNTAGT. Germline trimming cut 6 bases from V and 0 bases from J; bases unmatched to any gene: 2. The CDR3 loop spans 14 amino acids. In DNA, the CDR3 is TGTGCCAGCAGGGACAGGGCCAGCACAGATACGCAGTATTTT. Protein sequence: CASRDRASTDTQYF.

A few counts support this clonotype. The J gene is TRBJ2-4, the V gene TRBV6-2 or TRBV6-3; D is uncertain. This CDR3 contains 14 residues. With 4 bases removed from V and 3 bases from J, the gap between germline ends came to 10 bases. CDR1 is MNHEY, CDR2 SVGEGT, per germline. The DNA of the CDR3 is TGTGCCAGCAGTTCGCTAATAGGCAAAAACATTCAGTACTTC. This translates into CASSSLIGKNIQYF.

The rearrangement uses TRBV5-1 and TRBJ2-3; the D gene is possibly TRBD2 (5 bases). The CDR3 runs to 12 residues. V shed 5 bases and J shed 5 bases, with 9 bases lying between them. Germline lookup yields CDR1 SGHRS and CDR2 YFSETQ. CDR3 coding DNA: TGCGCCAGCAGATCCGGGGTAGATACGCAGTATTTT. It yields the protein CASRSGVDTQYF.

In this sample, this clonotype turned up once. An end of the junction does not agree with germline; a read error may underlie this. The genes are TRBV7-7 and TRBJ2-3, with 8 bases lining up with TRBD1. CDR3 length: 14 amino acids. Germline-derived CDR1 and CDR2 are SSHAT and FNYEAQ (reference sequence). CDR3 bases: TGTGCCACCAGCAAAACAGGGGGGACAGATACGCAGTATTTT. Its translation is CATSKTGGTDTQYF.

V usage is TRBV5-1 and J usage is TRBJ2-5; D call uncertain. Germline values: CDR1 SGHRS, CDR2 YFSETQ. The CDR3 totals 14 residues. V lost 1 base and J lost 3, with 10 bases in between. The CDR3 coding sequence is TGCGCCAGCAGCTTGTGGGCAGGTGAAGAGACCCAGTACTTC. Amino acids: CASSLWAGEETQYF.

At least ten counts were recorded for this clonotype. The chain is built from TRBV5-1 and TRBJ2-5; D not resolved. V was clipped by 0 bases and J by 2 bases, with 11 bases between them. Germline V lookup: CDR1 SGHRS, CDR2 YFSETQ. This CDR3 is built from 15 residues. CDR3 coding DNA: TGCGCCAGCAGCTTGGACAACCTACCACAAGAGACCCAGTACTTC. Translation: CASSLDNLPQETQYF.

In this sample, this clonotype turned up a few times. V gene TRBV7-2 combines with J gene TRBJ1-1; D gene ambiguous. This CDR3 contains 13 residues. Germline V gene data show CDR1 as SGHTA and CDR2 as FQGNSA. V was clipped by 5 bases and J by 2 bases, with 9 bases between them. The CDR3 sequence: CASSPEANTEAFF. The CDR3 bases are TGTGCCAGCAGCCCGGAGGCAAACACTGAAGCTTTCTTT.

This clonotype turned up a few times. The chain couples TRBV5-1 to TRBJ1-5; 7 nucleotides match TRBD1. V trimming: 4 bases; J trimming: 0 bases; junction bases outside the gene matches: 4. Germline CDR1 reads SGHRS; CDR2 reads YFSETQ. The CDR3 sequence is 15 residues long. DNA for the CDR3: TGCGCCAGCAGCCTGACAGGGACTAGCAATCAGCCCCAGCATTTT. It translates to CASSLTGTSNQPQHF.

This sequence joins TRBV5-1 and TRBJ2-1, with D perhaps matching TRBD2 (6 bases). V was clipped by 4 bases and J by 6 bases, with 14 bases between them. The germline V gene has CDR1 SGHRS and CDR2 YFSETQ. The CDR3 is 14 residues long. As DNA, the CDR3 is TGCGCCAGCAGCCAGAGGGACTCCCGCAATGAGCAGTTCTTC. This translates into CASSQRDSRNEQFF. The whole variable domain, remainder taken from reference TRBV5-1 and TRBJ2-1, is KAGVTQTPRYLIKTRGQQVTLSCSPISGHRSVSWYQQTPGQGLQFLFEYFSETQRNKGNFPGRFSGRQFSNSRSEMNVSTLELGDSALYLCASSQRDSRNEQFFGPGTRLTVL.

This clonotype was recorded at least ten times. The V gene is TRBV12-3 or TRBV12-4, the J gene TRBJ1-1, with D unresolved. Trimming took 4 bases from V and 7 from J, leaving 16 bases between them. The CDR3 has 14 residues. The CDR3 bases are TGTGCCAGCAGTTACCAACCTAGGGTTGGTGAAGCTTTCTTT. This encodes CASSYQPRVGEAFF.

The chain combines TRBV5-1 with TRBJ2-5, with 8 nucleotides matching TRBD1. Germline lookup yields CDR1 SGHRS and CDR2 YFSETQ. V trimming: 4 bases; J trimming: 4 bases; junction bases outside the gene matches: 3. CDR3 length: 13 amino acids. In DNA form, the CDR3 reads TGCGCCAGCAGCACTACAGGGGGAGAGACCCAGTACTTC. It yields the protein CASSTTGGETQYF.

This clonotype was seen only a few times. CDR3 nucleotide sequence: TGTGCCAGCAGCAGAGGACAGAGTATCACTGAAGCTTTCTTT. Translated: CASSRGQSITEAFF. The V gene is TRBV5-5, the J gene TRBJ1-1; TRBD1 is a possible D gene (6 bases). The CDR3 sequence is 14 residues long. V gave up 4 bases and J gave up 4 bases, with 14 bases separating them. Per the germline V gene, CDR1 is SGHKS and CDR2 is YYEKEE (reference sequence).

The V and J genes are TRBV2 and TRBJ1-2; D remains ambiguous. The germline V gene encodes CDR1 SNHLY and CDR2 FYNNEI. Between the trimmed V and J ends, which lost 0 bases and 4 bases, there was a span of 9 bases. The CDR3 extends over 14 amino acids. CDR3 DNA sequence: TGTGCCAGCAGTGAAGCGGGGTCGCGCTATGGCTACACCTTC. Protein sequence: CASSEAGSRYGYTF.

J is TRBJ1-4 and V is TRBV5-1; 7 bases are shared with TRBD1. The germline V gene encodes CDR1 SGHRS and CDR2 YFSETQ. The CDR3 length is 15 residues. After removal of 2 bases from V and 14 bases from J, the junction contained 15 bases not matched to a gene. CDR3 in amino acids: CASSFTPGQKSLLFF. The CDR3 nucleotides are TGCGCCAGCAGCTTTACCCCGGGACAGAAGAGTCTGCTGTTTTTT. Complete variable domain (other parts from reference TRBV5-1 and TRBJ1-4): KAGVTQTPRYLIKTRGQQVTLSCSPISGHRSVSWYQQTPGQGLQFLFEYFSETQRNKGNFPGRFSGRQFSNSRSEMNVSTLELGDSALYLCASSFTPGQKSLLFFGSGTQLSVL.

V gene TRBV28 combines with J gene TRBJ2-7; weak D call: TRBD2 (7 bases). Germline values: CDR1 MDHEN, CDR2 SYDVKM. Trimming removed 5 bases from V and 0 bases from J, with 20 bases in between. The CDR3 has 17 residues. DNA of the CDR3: TGTGCCAGCAGTACTCTCCTAGGGGGGGGTGGCTCCTACGAGCAGTACTTC. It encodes CASSTLLGGGGSYEQYF.

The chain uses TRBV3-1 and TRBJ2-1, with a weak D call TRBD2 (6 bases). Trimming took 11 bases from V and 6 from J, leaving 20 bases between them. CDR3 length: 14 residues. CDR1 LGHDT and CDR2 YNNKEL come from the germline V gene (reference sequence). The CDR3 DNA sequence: TGTGCCTCCCAATACGGGGAGGCGCTCAATGAGCAGTTCTTC. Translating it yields CASQYGEALNEQFF.

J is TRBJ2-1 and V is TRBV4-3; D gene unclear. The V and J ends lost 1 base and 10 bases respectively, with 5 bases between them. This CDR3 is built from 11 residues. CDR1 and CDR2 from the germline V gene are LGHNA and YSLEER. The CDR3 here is CASSQGHEQFF. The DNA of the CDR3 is TGCGCCAGCAGCCAAGGACACGAGCAGTTCTTC.

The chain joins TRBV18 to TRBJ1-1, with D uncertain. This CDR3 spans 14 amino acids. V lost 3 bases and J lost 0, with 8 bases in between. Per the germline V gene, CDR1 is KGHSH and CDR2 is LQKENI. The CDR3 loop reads CASSPQKMNTEAFF. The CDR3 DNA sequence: TGTGCCAGCTCACCTCAGAAAATGAACACTGAAGCTTTCTTT.

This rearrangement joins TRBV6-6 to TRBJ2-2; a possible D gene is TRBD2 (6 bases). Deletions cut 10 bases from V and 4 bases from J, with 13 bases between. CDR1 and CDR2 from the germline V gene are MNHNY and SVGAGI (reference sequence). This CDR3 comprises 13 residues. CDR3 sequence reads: CATTEGGTGELFF. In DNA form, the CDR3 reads TGTGCCACTACTGAGGGAGGCACCGGGGAGCTGTTTTTT.

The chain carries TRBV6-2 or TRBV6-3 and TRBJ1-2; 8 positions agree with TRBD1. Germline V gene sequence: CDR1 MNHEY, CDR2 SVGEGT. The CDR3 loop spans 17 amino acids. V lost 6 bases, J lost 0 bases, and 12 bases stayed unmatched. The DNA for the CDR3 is TGTGCCAGCAGCTTCGGACAGGGAAGCCCTCCTAACTATGGCTACACCTTC. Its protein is CASSFGQGSPPNYGYTF.

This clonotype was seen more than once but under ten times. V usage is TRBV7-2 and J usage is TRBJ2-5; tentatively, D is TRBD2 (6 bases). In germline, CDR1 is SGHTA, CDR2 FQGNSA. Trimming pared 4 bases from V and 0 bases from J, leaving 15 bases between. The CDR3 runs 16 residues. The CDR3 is CASSSFGGAYQETQYF. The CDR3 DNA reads TGTGCCAGCAGCTCTTTTGGCGGGGCGTACCAAGAGACCCAGTACTTC. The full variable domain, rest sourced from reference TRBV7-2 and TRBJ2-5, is GAGVSQSPSNKVTEKGKDVELRCDPISGHTALYWYRQSLGQGLEFLIYFQGNSAPDKSGLPSDRFSAERTGGSVSTLTIQRTQQEDSAVYLCASSSFGGAYQETQYFGPGTRLLVL.

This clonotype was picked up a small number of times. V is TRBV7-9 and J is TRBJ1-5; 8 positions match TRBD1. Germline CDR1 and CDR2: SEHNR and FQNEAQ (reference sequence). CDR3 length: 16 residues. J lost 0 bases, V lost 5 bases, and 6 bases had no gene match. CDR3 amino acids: CASSARTGNSNQPQHF. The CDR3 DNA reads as TGTGCCAGCAGCGCCCGGACAGGGAATAGCAATCAGCCCCAGCATTTT.

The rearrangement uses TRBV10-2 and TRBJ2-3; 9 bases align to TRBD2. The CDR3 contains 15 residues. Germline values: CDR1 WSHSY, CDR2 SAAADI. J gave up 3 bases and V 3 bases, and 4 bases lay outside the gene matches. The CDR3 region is CASSEWGLATDTQYF. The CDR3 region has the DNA TGCGCCAGCAGTGAATGGGGACTAGCAACAGATACGCAGTATTTT.

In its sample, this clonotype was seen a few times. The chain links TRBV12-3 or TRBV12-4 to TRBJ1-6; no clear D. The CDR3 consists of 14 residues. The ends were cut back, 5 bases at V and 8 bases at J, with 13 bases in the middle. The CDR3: CASSLGWGDSPLHF. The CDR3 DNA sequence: TGTGCCAGCAGTCTCGGCTGGGGTGATTCACCCCTCCACTTT.

The CDR3 region has the DNA TGTGCCAGCAGCTCCTCGGGAGCGCAGATCTACGAGCAGTACTTC. This translates into CASSSSGAQIYEQYF. The J gene is TRBJ2-7, the V gene TRBV7-2; TRBD2 might be the D (6 bases). Germline CDR1 and CDR2: SGHTA and FQGNSA. With 4 bases removed from V and 3 bases from J, the gap between germline ends came to 16 bases. The CDR3 covers 15 residues. The variable domain in full, with the rest retrieved from reference TRBV7-2 and TRBJ2-7, is GAGVSQSPSNKVTEKGKDVELRCDPISGHTALYWYRQSLGQGLEFLIYFQGNSAPDKSGLPSDRFSAERTGGSVSTLTIQRTQQEDSAVYLCASSSSGAQIYEQYFGPGTRLTVT.

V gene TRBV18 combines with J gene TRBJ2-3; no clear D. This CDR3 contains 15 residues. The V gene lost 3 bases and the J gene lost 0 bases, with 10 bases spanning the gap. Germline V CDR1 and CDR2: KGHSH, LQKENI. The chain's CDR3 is CASSPGRSSTDTQYF. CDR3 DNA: TGTGCCAGCTCACCGGGCAGGAGTAGCACAGATACGCAGTATTTT.

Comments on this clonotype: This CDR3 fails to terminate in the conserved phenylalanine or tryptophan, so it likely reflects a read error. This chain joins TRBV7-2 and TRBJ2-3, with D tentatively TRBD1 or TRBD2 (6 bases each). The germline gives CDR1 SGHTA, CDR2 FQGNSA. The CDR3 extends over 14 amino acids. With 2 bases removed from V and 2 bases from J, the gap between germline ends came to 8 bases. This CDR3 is CASSLRGPTDTQYL. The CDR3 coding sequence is TGTGCCAGCAGCTTACGGGGGCCCACAGATACGCAGTATTTA.